The next 8 T cell receptor beta chains were all read from a single sample in a study of shared clonotypes between healthy human individuals. Assay used: immunoSEQ multiplex PCR; TCRdb lists only in-frame clones, some missing. The data contain approximately 1,500,000 clones, 95% to 97% of them singletons. Sequencing was performed on naive CD4+ T cells sorted from blood. Described subset: CD45RA+ positively selected. The receptors here all came from a man aged 25 to 40 in good health.

On this clone itself: The junction departs from the called germline gene at one end, perhaps through a read error. V and J are TRBV11-2 and TRBJ2-3; D assignment may be TRBD1 or TRBD2 (6 bases each). This CDR3 has 15 residues. Germline values: CDR1 SGHAT, CDR2 FQNNGV. The CDR3 DNA reads TGTGCCAGCAGCGTAGATGGGGGGCTGACAGATACGCAGTATTTT. It translates to CASSVDGGLTDTQYF.

This clone was seen only once. The chain is built from TRBV11-2 and TRBJ2-7; D remains ambiguous. Trimming took off 9 bases at V and 3 bases at J, with 21 bases between the two ends. This CDR3 is 15 amino acids long. Germline V gene data show CDR1 as SGHAT and CDR2 as FQNNGV. The DNA for the CDR3 is TGTGCCAGTGAGTACCTACCTTTGGACCACTACGAGCAGTACTTC. As protein: CASEYLPLDHYEQYF. The variable domain in full, with the rest retrieved from reference TRBV11-2 and TRBJ2-7, is EAGVAQSPRYKIIEKRQSVAFWCNPISGHATLYWYQQILGQGPKLLIQFQNNGVVDDSQLPKDRFSAERLKGVDSTLKIQPAKLEDSAVYLCASEYLPLDHYEQYFGPGTRLTVT.

The V call is TRBV9, the J call TRBJ2-2; 7 nucleotides line up with TRBD1. Germline V gene sequence: CDR1 SGDLS, CDR2 YYNGEE. V was pared by 3 bases and J by 0 bases, with 2 bases of the junction left unmatched. This CDR3 contains 15 residues. The CDR3 sequence is CASSDGTANTGELFF. DNA for the CDR3: TGTGCCAGCAGCGACGGGACAGCGAACACCGGGGAGCTGTTTTTT. Drawing the rest from reference TRBV9 and TRBJ2-2, the complete variable domain is DSGVTQTPKHLITATGQRVTLRCSPRSGDLSVYWYQQSLDQGLQFLIQYYNGEERAKGNILERFSAQQFPDLHSELNLSSLELGDSALYFCASSDGTANTGELFFGEGSRLTVL.

This sequence joins TRBV7-2 and TRBJ2-5; D remains unclear. Germline CDR1 and CDR2: SGHTA and FQGNSA. The CDR3 runs to 15 residues. V was clipped by 1 base and J by 3 bases, with 12 bases between them. DNA for the CDR3: TGTGCCAGCAGCTTAGTGGGTCTGCCCGAAGAGACCCAGTACTTC. It translates to CASSLVGLPEETQYF.

The V gene is TRBV7-9, the J gene TRBJ2-7; 12 nucleotides match TRBD2. Germline lookup yields CDR1 SEHNR and CDR2 FQNEAQ (reference sequence). CDR3 length: 14 amino acids. The V segment lost 5 bases and the J segment 5 bases; nucleotides outside the gene matches: 4. The CDR3 sequence is CASSLWTSGDEQYF. In DNA form, the CDR3 reads TGTGCCAGCAGCCTTTGGACTAGCGGGGACGAGCAGTACTTC. The full variable domain, its missing parts supplied by reference TRBV7-9 and TRBJ2-7, is DTGVSQNPRHKITKRGQNVTFRCDPISEHNRLYWYRQTLGQGPEFLTYFQNEAQLEKSRLLSDRFSAERPKGSFSTLEIQRTEQGDSAMYLCASSLWTSGDEQYFGPGTRLTVT.

The genes are TRBV29-1 and TRBJ2-4; D assignment may be TRBD1 or TRBD2 (6 bases each). Per germline, CDR1 SQVTM and CDR2 ANQGSEA. V was trimmed by 4 bases and J by 1 base, leaving 8 bases between them. The length of the CDR3 is 13 residues. CDR3 nucleotides: TGCAGCGTTGGGAGGGGGGCCAAAAACATTCAGTACTTC. Amino acid sequence: CSVGRGAKNIQYF. The full variable domain, with the rest looked up from reference TRBV29-1 and TRBJ2-4, is SAVISQKPSRDICQRGTSLTIQCQVDSQVTMMFWYRQQPGQSLTLIATANQGSEATYESGFVIDKFPISRPNLTFSTLTVSNMSPEDSSIYLCSVGRGAKNIQYFGAGTRLSVL.

The chain joins TRBV27 to TRBJ2-1; the match to TRBD1 covers 8 bases. Trimming took 5 bases from V and 1 from J; bases not matched to a gene: 7. The CDR3 is made up of 16 amino acids. Germline lookup yields CDR1 MNHEY and CDR2 SMNVEV (reference sequence). In nucleotides, the CDR3 is TGTGCCAGCAGTAGAATAGGACAGGGTTCCTACAATGAGCAGTTCTTC. It codes for CASSRIGQGSYNEQFF.

V gene TRBV19 combines with J gene TRBJ2-3; D unclear. Trimming pared 1 base from V and 7 bases from J, leaving 12 bases between. Germline V gene data show CDR1 as LNHDA and CDR2 as SQIVND (reference sequence). The length of the CDR3 is 14 residues. The CDR3 bases are TGTGCCAGTAGTATAGCTGGGCCTCATAATACGCAGTATTTT. It encodes CASSIAGPHNTQYF.